Described below is a single T cell receptor beta chain sequence and its context. Its antigen is unidentified. This record comes from a study of T cell responses to AZD1222 COVID-19 vaccine. Study-wide context: Samples with a second dose at about 4 or about 12 weeks were pooled together. Broader study findings: Spike-specific TCR breadth and depth grew following two AZD1222 doses.

Profiling relied on immunoSEQ multiplex PCR, and the TCRdb table lists in-frame clones only, not all of them. The profile shows approximately 120,000 clones, about 88% of them singletons. In germline, CDR1 is SNHLY, CDR2 FYNNEI. Trimming stripped 7 bases from V and 1 base from J, with 14 bases between. The CDR3 extends over 15 amino acids. The rearrangement uses TRBV2 and TRBJ1-5; D is undetermined. Material: peripheral blood, obtained on day 0 of AZD1222 vaccination. The clonotype comes from an adult in good health. The chain's CDR3 is CASNPFGESNQPQHF. The CDR3 region has the DNA TGTGCCAGCAACCCTTTTGGTGAGAGCAATCAGCCCCAGCATTTT.